Presented here are 27 T cell receptor beta chains from one specimen sequenced in a study of beta chain features in type 1 diabetes. TCRB transcripts that were expressed got sequenced, as all of the isolated RNA had been reverse transcribed. The data were produced by immunoSEQ multiplex PCR, yet TCRdb's version contains in-frame clones alone and is incomplete. The data hold some 500,000 clones, with about 10% observed a single time. Sequencing was carried out using naive CD4+ T cells from blood. All receptors derive from a woman between 18 and 29 years old in good health.

The rearrangement joins TRBV18 to TRBJ2-1; 9 bases fit TRBD2. Germline CDR1 and CDR2: KGHSH and LQKENI. After removal of 6 bases from V and 2 bases from J, the junction contained 11 bases not matched to a gene. The CDR3 is made up of 17 amino acids. The CDR3 loop reads CASSPVGSGGTYNEQFF. CDR3 sequence (DNA): TGTGCCAGCTCCCCCGTCGGGAGCGGGGGGACCTACAATGAGCAGTTCTTC.

The V and J genes are TRBV19 and TRBJ2-5; 7 bases line up with TRBD1. The CDR3 length is 16 residues. The J segment lost 2 bases and the V segment lost 7 bases, leaving 13 bases of the junction unmatched. CDR1 is LNHDA and CDR2 is SQIVND in the germline V gene (reference sequence). The CDR3 DNA reads as TGTGCCAGTACCCCCGGGTGGGGACAGCCTCAAGAGACCCAGTACTTC. This translates into CASTPGWGQPQETQYF.

In its sample, this clone was seen a few times. The chain is built from TRBV28 and TRBJ2-3, with D possibly being TRBD2 (6 bases). V was clipped by 6 bases and J by 11 bases, with 15 bases between them. Germline CDR1 and CDR2: MDHEN and SYDVKM. The CDR3 sequence is 12 residues long. This CDR3 is CASSPPGARQYF. CDR3 sequence (DNA): TGTGCCAGCAGCCCTCCGGGAGCCCGGCAGTATTTT.

The chain employs TRBV5-1 and TRBJ2-2; unclear D gene. CDR1 and CDR2 (germline): SGHRS, YFSETQ. The CDR3 totals 12 residues. V was cut by 4 bases and J by 6 bases, with 7 bases left in between. In nucleotides, the CDR3 is TGCGCCAGCAGCGTAAATTCCGGGGAGCTGTTTTTT. This gives the protein CASSVNSGELFF.

This clone was counted between two and nine times. The J gene is TRBJ1-1, the V gene TRBV9; TRBD1 matches 7 bases. The V gene's germline CDR1 is SGDLS and CDR2 YYNGEE. The CDR3 contains 14 residues. V shed 4 bases and J 1 base; nucleotides not matched to a gene: 4. CDR3 region: CASSPGQPNTEAFF. The CDR3 DNA is TGTGCCAGCAGCCCGGGACAGCCGAACACTGAAGCTTTCTTT.

The chain joins TRBV19 to TRBJ1-2; tentative D call: TRBD1 (6 bases). Germline V gene lookup returns CDR1 LNHDA and CDR2 SQIVND (reference sequence). This CDR3 is 13 amino acids long. Between the trimmed V and J ends, which lost 6 bases and 2 bases, there was a span of 10 bases. CDR3 amino acids: CASRRTENYGYTF. CDR3 nucleotide sequence: TGTGCCAGTAGACGGACAGAGAACTATGGCTACACCTTC.

This clone was observed a few times. DNA for the CDR3: TGTGCCAGCAGCCGGACAGGGAACTCCTACAATGAGCAGTTCTTC. It is translated as CASSRTGNSYNEQFF. The V gene is TRBV5-4, the J gene TRBJ2-1, with 8 bases fitting TRBD1. The trim removed 4 bases at V and 0 bases at J, leaving 3 bases unmatched. This CDR3 contains 15 residues. CDR1 is SGHNT, CDR2 YYREEE, per germline (reference sequence).

In its sample, this clone was seen a few times. The CDR3 region is CASSFETYLGEQFF. The DNA of the CDR3 is TGTGCCAGCAGCTTCGAAACCTACCTCGGTGAGCAGTTCTTC. The rearrangement joins TRBV11-2 to TRBJ2-1; D call uncertain. There are 14 residues in the CDR3. V lost 3 bases, J lost 9 bases, and 15 bases lay in between. Germline CDR1 reads SGHAT; CDR2 reads FQNNGV. The complete variable domain, with remaining parts taken from reference TRBV11-2 and TRBJ2-1, reads EAGVAQSPRYKIIEKRQSVAFWCNPISGHATLYWYQQILGQGPKLLIQFQNNGVVDDSQLPKDRFSAERLKGVDSTLKIQPAKLEDSAVYLCASSFETYLGEQFFGPGTRLTVL.

This rearrangement joins TRBV5-4 to TRBJ2-5; 10 nucleotides match TRBD2. J was trimmed by 3 bases and V by 1 base; bases with no gene match: 3. The CDR3 loop spans 15 amino acids. The germline CDR1 and CDR2 sequences are SGHNT and YYREEE (reference sequence). The CDR3 spells CASSLTSGVEETQYF. CDR3 coding DNA: TGTGCCAGCAGCTTGACTAGCGGGGTGGAAGAGACCCAGTACTTC.

The chain carries TRBV27 and TRBJ2-1, with TRBD2 identical over 13 bases. The CDR3 is made up of 15 amino acids. The ends lost 1 base at V and 7 bases at J; junction bases unmatched: 1. In germline, CDR1 is MNHEY, CDR2 SMNVEV (reference sequence). The CDR3 spells CASSLWTSGSNEQFF. DNA for the CDR3: TGTGCCAGCAGTTTATGGACTAGCGGGAGTAATGAGCAGTTCTTC.

This clone was counted between two and nine times. This chain joins TRBV7-2 and TRBJ2-7; TRBD2 matches 12 bases. From germline, CDR1 is SGHTA and CDR2 FQGNSA. This CDR3 has 16 residues. The trim removed 5 bases at V and 4 bases at J, leaving 9 bases unmatched. CDR3 DNA sequence: TGTGCCAGCAGCCCTCTAGCGGGAGGGCCTTTATACGAGCAGTACTTC. This encodes CASSPLAGGPLYEQYF.

This chain uses TRBV30 with TRBJ2-5, with 9 bases lining up with TRBD2. Germline V gives CDR1 GTSNPN, CDR2 SVGIG (reference sequence). The CDR3 extends over 14 amino acids. The V gene end was trimmed by 2 bases and the J gene end by 1 base; junction bases not matched to a gene: 2. CDR3 residues: CAWSRGRAQETQYF. The CDR3 coding sequence is TGTGCCTGGAGTCGCGGGAGGGCCCAAGAGACCCAGTACTTC.

This clone was observed a handful of times. The sample holds other DNA sequences that translate to the same CDR3. The J gene is TRBJ2-1, the V gene TRBV2; 7 bases line up with TRBD2. CDR3 length: 15 amino acids. Germline values: CDR1 SNHLY, CDR2 FYNNEI. Unmatched junction bases numbered 3, after V lost 4 bases and J lost 0 bases. This CDR3 is CASSVGGSSYNEQFF. In DNA, the CDR3 is TGTGCCAGCAGTGTCGGCGGGAGCTCCTACAATGAGCAGTTCTTC.

The chain employs TRBV20-1 and TRBJ2-1, with D uncertain. The germline V and J ends were trimmed by 0 bases and 13 bases, with 10 bases remaining between them. CDR3 length: 11 residues. Per the germline V gene, CDR1 is DFQATT and CDR2 is SNEGSKA (reference sequence). The CDR3 region has the DNA TGCAGTGCTAGAGATAATACAGCCCAGTTCTTC. It translates to CSARDNTAQFF.

In this sample, this clone turned up many times. CDR3 residues: CSVGPGWTNTEAFF. The CDR3 DNA reads TGCAGCGTTGGGCCAGGGTGGACGAACACTGAAGCTTTCTTT. The genes are TRBV29-1 and TRBJ1-1, with D perhaps matching TRBD1 (5 bases). V lost 4 bases and J 1 base, leaving 13 bases between the germline ends. The V gene's germline CDR1 is SQVTM and CDR2 ANQGSEA. This CDR3 spans 14 amino acids.

V is TRBV4-2 and J is TRBJ2-4; D is unresolved. V was trimmed by 1 base and J by 0 bases, leaving 10 bases between them. Germline V gives CDR1 LGHNA, CDR2 YNFKEQ. CDR3 length: 16 amino acids. The CDR3 bases are TGTGCCAGCAGCCAAGTGATTGCAGGAGCCAAAAACATTCAGTACTTC. Its protein product is CASSQVIAGAKNIQYF.

The chain links TRBV20-1 to TRBJ1-1, with TRBD1 as a possible D gene (5 bases). The length of the CDR3 is 11 residues. Per the germline V gene, CDR1 is DFQATT and CDR2 is SNEGSKA (reference sequence). CDR3 protein: CRPNTGIEAFF. The CDR3 coding sequence is TGCAGACCTAATACAGGCATTGAAGCTTTCTTT.

This rearrangement joins TRBV7-8 to TRBJ2-1; no clear D gene. This CDR3 contains 12 residues. Trimming took off 1 base at V and 9 bases at J, with 7 bases between the two ends. Germline loops: CDR1 SGHVS, CDR2 FQNEAQ. DNA of the CDR3: TGTGCCAGCAGCTTAGGGGTTTTTGAGCAGTTCTTC. Its translation: CASSLGVFEQFF.

The table lists this clone with many counts. This chain's CDR3 is CSLTDSTYGYTF. The DNA of the CDR3 is TGCAGCCTTACCGACAGCACCTATGGCTACACCTTC. The genes are TRBV29-1 and TRBJ1-2; a weak D match, TRBD1 (5 bases). The CDR3 consists of 12 residues. Germline V gene lookup returns CDR1 SQVTM and CDR2 ANQGSEA. V lost 8 bases to trimming and J lost 4 bases, with 14 bases between them.

This clone was counted only a few times. V is TRBV7-9 and J is TRBJ2-3, with D maybe TRBD2 (5 bases). In germline, CDR1 is SEHNR, CDR2 FQNEAQ (reference sequence). The germline V and J ends were trimmed by 1 base and 5 bases, with 10 bases remaining between them. This CDR3 spans 14 amino acids. CDR3 nucleotide sequence: TGTGCCAGCAGCTTAGGGGAGTGGGGAGATACGCAGTATTTT. It is translated as CASSLGEWGDTQYF. Drawing the rest from reference TRBV7-9 and TRBJ2-3, the complete variable domain is DTGVSQNPRHKITKRGQNVTFRCDPISEHNRLYWYRQTLGQGPEFLTYFQNEAQLEKSRLLSDRFSAERPKGSFSTLEIQRTEQGDSAMYLCASSLGEWGDTQYFGPGTRLTVL.

This chain uses TRBV5-1 with TRBJ1-1; weak D call: TRBD1 (5 bases). Germline loops: CDR1 SGHRS, CDR2 YFSETQ. The CDR3 extends over 17 amino acids. V lost 2 bases, J lost 1 base, and 18 bases lay in between. The CDR3 DNA sequence: TGCGCCAGCAGCTTCAGGCTCCTGGGGGAACGGAACACTGAAGCTTTCTTT. Protein: CASSFRLLGERNTEAFF.

The CDR3 region is CTSSHRGGASSYNSPLHF. The CDR3 nucleotides are TGCACCAGCAGCCATCGCGGGGGGGCAAGCTCCTATAATTCACCCCTCCACTTT. The V and J genes are TRBV1 and TRBJ1-6. TRBV1 is a known pseudogene. The CDR3 covers 18 residues.

This clone was found a few times. The chain carries TRBV6-5 and TRBJ1-2; D is undetermined. V was cut by 7 bases and J by 4 bases, with 10 bases left in between. The CDR3 totals 12 residues. CDR1 and CDR2 from the germline V gene are MNHEY and SVGAGI. CDR3 in amino acids: CASTPDRYGYTF. The CDR3, as DNA: TGTGCCAGCACCCCGGACCGCTATGGCTACACCTTC.

A few counts support this clone. This chain uses TRBV29-1 with TRBJ1-2; D perhaps matches TRBD1 (5 bases). Germline V gene lookup returns CDR1 SQVTM and CDR2 ANQGSEA. Trimming removed 7 bases at V and 5 bases at J, with 11 bases between. This CDR3 has 11 amino acids. CDR3 loop: CSAGASYGYTF. CDR3 DNA: TGCAGCGCTGGGGCATCATATGGCTACACCTTC.

The rearrangement uses TRBV10-3 and TRBJ1-2; D not certain. CDR3 length: 13 residues. Deletions cut 3 bases from V and 8 bases from J, with 13 bases between. The germline gives CDR1 ENHRY, CDR2 SYGVKD. The CDR3 here is CAISDHDMGGYTF. The CDR3, as DNA: TGTGCCATCAGTGACCATGACATGGGGGGCTACACCTTC.

CDR3 sequence: CASSLSQRETQYF. CDR3 bases: TGTGCCAGCAGTTTATCCCAACGGGAGACCCAGTACTTC. The chain joins TRBV28 to TRBJ2-5, with no clear D. Germline V lookup: CDR1 MDHEN, CDR2 SYDVKM. Trimming removed 1 base at V and 5 bases at J, with 8 bases between. This CDR3 is built from 13 residues.

With respect to this clone: At one boundary the junction diverges from the germline segment, which might be a read error. The chain employs TRBV7-7 and TRBJ2-5; a weak D match, TRBD1 (6 bases). The CDR3 spans 15 residues. CDR1 SSHAT and CDR2 FNYEAQ come from the germline V gene (reference sequence). CDR3 in amino acids: CASSFNTGRQETQYF. The CDR3 DNA reads TGTGCTAGCAGCTTTAACACAGGGCGTCAAGAGACCCAGTACTTC.